This T cell receptor (beta chain) appears in the sequencing data of a study of CD8 T cells in Susac syndrome. Random hexamers primed reverse transcription of about 0.45 to 1 ug RNA. TCRdb re-analysed the immunoSEQ multiplex PCR reads in MiXCR, keeping a single row per CDR3 protein. The profile shows a few hundred thousand distinct CDR3 sequences, 75% to 90% of them singletons. Germline V gene lookup returns CDR1 SGHTA and CDR2 FQGNSA. The length of the CDR3 is 12 residues. Trimming removed 5 bases from V and 7 bases from J, with 11 bases in between. The clonotype originates from a human donor with multiple sclerosis. The V call is TRBV7-2, the J call TRBJ1-2, with D perhaps matching TRBD1 (5 bases). The sample taken for sequencing was CD8+ T cells from PBMCs. The CDR3 reads CASSTGVGGYTF. The CDR3 nucleotides read TGTGCCAGCAGCACGGGGGTGGGTGGCTACACCTTC.